What follows are 14 T cell receptor beta chains derived from one specimen sequenced in a study of CD8+CD57+ T cells in acquired aplastic anemia. Using genomic DNA as the template, TCR beta VDJ and CDR3 profiling was carried out. From the reads, TCRdb called clonotypes with MiXCR, one entry per CDR3 protein. The data contain about 420,000 distinct CDR3 sequences, under 80% of them singletons. Sequenced sample: sorted CD4+, CD8+, or CD8+CD57+ T cells (not recorded which) from PBMCs. The receptors shown here come from a human donor in good health, serving as a control.

This chain uses TRBV7-4 with TRBJ1-1, with 7 bases identical to TRBD1. The CDR3 sequence is 13 residues long. Germline values: CDR1 SGHVT, CDR2 SQSDAQ. V lost 3 bases, J lost 11 bases, and 9 bases stayed unmatched. CDR3 sequence: CASSFDRVAGAFF. In DNA form, the CDR3 reads TGTGCCAGCAGCTTTGACAGGGTTGCTGGGGCTTTCTTT.

Turning to this clonotype: The junction and the germline gene differ at one end; a read error may be behind it. This sequence joins TRBV7-2 and TRBJ2-3; 7 positions match TRBD1. The germline V gene has CDR1 SGHTA and CDR2 FQGNSA. The CDR3 length is 14 residues. In nucleotides, the CDR3 is TGTGCCAGCAGCTTACGTAGCTCTGACAGGGCCCGCTCCTTT. This codes for CASSLRSSDRARSF.

In this sample, this clonotype turned up many times. The CDR3 loop is CATSRSKTQTTEAFF. The CDR3 nucleotides are TGTGCCACCAGCAGATCCAAGACTCAAACCACTGAAGCTTTCTTT. The chain links TRBV15 to TRBJ1-1; D is ambiguous. Between the trimmed V and J ends, which lost 2 bases and 4 bases, there was a span of 14 bases. Germline V lookup: CDR1 LNHNV, CDR2 YYDKDF (reference sequence). This CDR3 is 15 amino acids long. Combining the CDR3 with reference TRBV15 and TRBJ1-1 gives the whole variable domain DAMVIQNPRYQVTQFGKPVTLSCSQTLNHNVMYWYQQKSSQAPKLLFHYYDKDFNNEADTPDNFQSRRPNTSFCFLDIRSPGLGDTAMYLCATSRSKTQTTEAFFGQGTRLTVV.

On this clonotype itself: One end of the junction does not line up with germline, which may come from a read error. V gene TRBV7-9 combines with J gene TRBJ1-2; D gene ambiguous. Per germline, CDR1 SEHNR and CDR2 FQNEAQ (reference sequence). This CDR3 comprises 14 residues. The CDR3 region has the DNA TGTGCCAGCAGCTTCGCCGGAGCGGGAGATGGCTACAACTTC. Translating gives CASSFAGAGDGYNF.

The chain carries TRBV11-2 and TRBJ1-2; D may be TRBD1 (6 bases). Germline CDR1 SGHAT, CDR2 FQNNGV. This CDR3 contains 14 residues. V lost 4 bases and J lost 5, with 14 bases in between. The CDR3 spells CASSSTRDIYGYTF. In DNA, the CDR3 is TGTGCCAGCAGCTCGACCCGGGACATTTATGGCTACACCTTC. The full variable domain, with the rest looked up from reference TRBV11-2 and TRBJ1-2, is EAGVAQSPRYKIIEKRQSVAFWCNPISGHATLYWYQQILGQGPKLLIQFQNNGVVDDSQLPKDRFSAERLKGVDSTLKIQPAKLEDSAVYLCASSSTRDIYGYTFGSGTRLTVV.

This clonotype was seen only once. The CDR3 is CASSLAAGQGYLYYF. CDR3 bases: TGTGCCAGCAGCTTAGCGGCGGGCCAGGGCTATCTGTATTACTTC. V usage is TRBV7-2 and J usage is TRBJ2-7; D tentatively reads TRBD1 or TRBD2 (5 bases each). Trimming pared 0 bases from V and 13 bases from J, leaving 22 bases between. The CDR3 runs to 15 residues. The germline gives CDR1 SGHTA, CDR2 FQGNSA.

The chain couples TRBV2 to TRBJ2-3; 8 bases match TRBD2. The germline gives CDR1 SNHLY, CDR2 FYNNEI. Trimming removed 9 bases from V and 4 bases from J; junction bases left unmatched: 6. The CDR3 runs to 13 residues. CDR3 amino acids: CARSSGGPDTQYF. CDR3 DNA: TGTGCCAGGTCATCGGGGGGGCCAGATACGCAGTATTTT.

The V gene is TRBV9, the J gene TRBJ1-2; TRBD1 is a possible D gene (5 bases). CDR3 length: 17 residues. Germline V gene lookup returns CDR1 SGDLS and CDR2 YYNGEE. V shed 2 bases and J shed 6 bases, with 23 bases lying between them. For the CDR3, the DNA is TGTGCCAGCAGCGTGTTGCAAGCGGGGGGTTGCTACGATGGCTACACCTTC. This encodes CASSVLQAGGCYDGYTF.

For this clonotype: This sequence may be a read error, since a much larger clone differs from it by one base. The chain couples TRBV30 to TRBJ2-7, with D tentatively TRBD1 or TRBD2 (6 bases each). Germline loops: CDR1 GTSNPN, CDR2 SVGIG (reference sequence). Trimming removed 1 base at V and 4 bases at J, with 17 bases between. The length of the CDR3 is 15 residues. This chain's CDR3 is CAWSAGTGAIYEQYF. The CDR3 DNA is TGTGCCTGGAGTGCGGGAACGGGGGCTATTTACGAGCAGTACTTC. The whole variable domain, remainder taken from reference TRBV30 and TRBJ2-7, is SQTIHQWPATLVQPVGSPLSLECTVEGTSNPNLYWYRQAAGRGLQLLFYSVGIGQISSEVPQNLSASRPQDRQFILSSKKLLLSDSGFYLCAWSAGTGAIYEQYFGPGTRLTVT.

The rearrangement joins TRBV12-5 to TRBJ2-7, with D unresolved. CDR3 length: 15 amino acids. Germline CDR1 reads LGHNT; CDR2 reads FRNRAP. Trimming shortened V by 4 bases and J by 2 bases, and 15 bases separated the two germline ends. In nucleotides, the CDR3 is TGTGCTAGTGGTTCAGTTCCGGGTCCTACCTACGAGCAGTACTTC. It specifies CASGSVPGPTYEQYF.

V and J are TRBV10-3 and TRBJ2-1; 10 bases fit TRBD1. CDR3 length: 18 amino acids. J was trimmed by 4 bases and V by 3 bases; bases with no gene match: 12. Per germline, CDR1 ENHRY and CDR2 SYGVKD. Written as DNA, the CDR3 is TGTGCCATCAGTGAATTTGGCGGGACAGGGGCGAGGTACAATGAGCAGTTCTTC. Translating gives CAISEFGGTGARYNEQFF.

A remark on this clonotype: Germline is not matched at one junction end, which may reflect a read error. J is TRBJ2-6 and V is TRBV7-3, with TRBD2 matching 8 bases. CDR1 and CDR2 (germline): SGHTA, FQGTGA. The CDR3 runs to 15 residues. The CDR3: CASSLQQAGANVQTF. CDR3 in DNA: TGTGCCAGCAGCTTACAGCAAGCGGGGGCCAACGTCCAGACTTTC.

V usage is TRBV5-1 and J usage is TRBJ1-5; D unresolved. V was cut by 4 bases and J by 8 bases, with 16 bases left in between. This CDR3 spans 14 amino acids. Per germline, CDR1 SGHRS and CDR2 YFSETQ. The DNA of the CDR3 is TGCGCCAGCAGCCTCGCCACCTCCTACGAGCCCCAGCATTTT. Encoded protein: CASSLATSYEPQHF.

The chain uses TRBV2 and TRBJ2-7; unclear D gene. The CDR3 runs 12 residues. V was trimmed by 6 bases and J by 2 bases, leaving 8 bases between them. Germline CDR1 reads SNHLY; CDR2 reads FYNNEI. The CDR3 nucleotides are TGTGCCAGCAGGAAACAAGCCTACGAGCAGTACTTC. Amino acids: CASRKQAYEQYF.